This TCR beta chain was identified during a study of blood T cell repertoires in COVID-19. Generated by immunoSEQ multiplex PCR, the TCRdb table keeps only in-frame clones and is missing some. The sample records approximately 93,000 clones, 85% to 90% being singletons. The specimen sequenced was peripheral blood. This TCR derives from a human donor in a cohort sampled during active COVID-19.

In DNA, the CDR3 is TGTGCCAGCAGCTTAAGGACAGGGTCGGCAGATACGCAGTATTTT. It codes for CASSLRTGSADTQYF. V is TRBV7-3 and J is TRBJ2-3; 8 bases map to TRBD1. The CDR3 loop spans 15 amino acids. J lost 4 bases, V lost 1 base, and 4 bases had no gene match. Germline V gene lookup returns CDR1 SGHTA and CDR2 FQGTGA.